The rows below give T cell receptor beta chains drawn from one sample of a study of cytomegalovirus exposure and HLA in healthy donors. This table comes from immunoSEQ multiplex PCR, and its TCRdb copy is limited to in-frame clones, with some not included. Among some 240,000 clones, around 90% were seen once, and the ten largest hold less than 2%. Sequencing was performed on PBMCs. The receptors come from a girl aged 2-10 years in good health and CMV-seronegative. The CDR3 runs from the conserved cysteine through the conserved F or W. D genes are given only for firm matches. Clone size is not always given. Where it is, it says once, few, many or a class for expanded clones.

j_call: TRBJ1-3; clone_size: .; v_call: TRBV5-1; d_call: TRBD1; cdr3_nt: TGCGCCAGCAGTCAGGACAGGGAAGGAAACACCATATATTTT; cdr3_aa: CASSQDREGNTIYF
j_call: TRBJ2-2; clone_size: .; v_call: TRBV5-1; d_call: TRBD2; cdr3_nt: TGCGCCAGCAGCTTGGTGGCGGCAGGGAGGGCCGGGGAGCTGTTTTTT; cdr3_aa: CASSLVAAGRAGELFF
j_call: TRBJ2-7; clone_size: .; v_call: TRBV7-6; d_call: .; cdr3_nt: TGTGCCAGCAGCTTAGGGGGGGGGCCGCTGGGAGGCGAGCAGTACTTC; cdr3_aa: CASSLGGGPLGGEQYF
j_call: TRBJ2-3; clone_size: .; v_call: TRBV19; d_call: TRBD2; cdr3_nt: TGTGCCAGGGTTACTAGCGGGGCTGCGGATACGCAGTATTTT; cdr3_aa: CARVTSGAADTQYF
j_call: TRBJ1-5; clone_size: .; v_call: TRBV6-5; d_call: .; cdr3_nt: TGTGCCAGCAGACCCCATGGGGGGGTCAATCAGCCCCAGCATTTT; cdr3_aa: CASRPHGGVNQPQHF
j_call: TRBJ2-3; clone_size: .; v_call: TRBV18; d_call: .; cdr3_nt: TGTGCCAGCTCTCTAGCCTCAGATACGCAGTATTTT; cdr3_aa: CASSLASDTQYF
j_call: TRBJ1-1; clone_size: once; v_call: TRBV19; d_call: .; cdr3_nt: TGTGCCAGTAGTCGGGACATTCCGAACACTGAAGCTTTCTTT; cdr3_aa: CASSRDIPNTEAFF
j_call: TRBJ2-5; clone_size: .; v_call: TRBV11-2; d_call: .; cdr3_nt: TGTGCCAGCACGCATACAGGGCTGGGGGAGACCCAGTACTTC; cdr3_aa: CASTHTGLGETQYF
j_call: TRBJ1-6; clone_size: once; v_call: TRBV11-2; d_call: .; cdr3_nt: TGTGCCAGCAGCTTAGCCGGGGCAGGGGCACCCCTCCACTTT; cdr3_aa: CASSLAGAGAPLHF
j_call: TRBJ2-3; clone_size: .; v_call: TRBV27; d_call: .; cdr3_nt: TGTGCCAGCAGTTTAGAAGGGAGATACACAGATACGCAGTATTTT; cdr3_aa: CASSLEGRYTDTQYF
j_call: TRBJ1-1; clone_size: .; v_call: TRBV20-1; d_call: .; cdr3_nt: TGCAGTGCTAGGTTTACGGCTGAAGCTTTCTTT; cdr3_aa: CSARFTAEAFF
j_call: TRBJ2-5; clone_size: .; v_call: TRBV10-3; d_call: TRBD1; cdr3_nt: TGTGCCATCTCGGGGACAGGGAGTAGTCGGGAGACCCAGTACTTC; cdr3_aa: CAISGTGSSRETQYF
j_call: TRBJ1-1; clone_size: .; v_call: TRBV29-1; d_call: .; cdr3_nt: TGCAGCGTTGAAGACCGAGGAGGGAAGAACACTGAAGCTTTCTTT; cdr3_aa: CSVEDRGGKNTEAFF
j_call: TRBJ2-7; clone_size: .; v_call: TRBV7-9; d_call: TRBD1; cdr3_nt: TGTGCCAGCGTCAGGACAGGAATCTACGAGCAGTACTTC; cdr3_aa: CASVRTGIYEQYF
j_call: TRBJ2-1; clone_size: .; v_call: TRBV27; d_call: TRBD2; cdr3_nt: TGTGCCAGCACCACCGTTACGGGGACTAACTCCTACAATGAGCAGTTCTTC; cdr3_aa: CASTTVTGTNSYNEQFF
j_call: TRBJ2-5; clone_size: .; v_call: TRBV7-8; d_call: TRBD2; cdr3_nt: TGTGCCAGCAGCCTCAATAGCGGGGGGACTCAAGAGACCCAGTACTTC; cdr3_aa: CASSLNSGGTQETQYF
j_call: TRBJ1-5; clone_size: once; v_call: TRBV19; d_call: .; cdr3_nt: TGTGCCAGTAGCCTCTCCCAGAGCGACAATCAGCCCCAGCATTTT; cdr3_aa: CASSLSQSDNQPQHF
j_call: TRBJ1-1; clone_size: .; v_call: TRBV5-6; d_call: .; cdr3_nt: TGTGCCAGCAGCTTGAGGGGGATTAAAGCTTTCTTT; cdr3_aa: CASSLRGIKAFF
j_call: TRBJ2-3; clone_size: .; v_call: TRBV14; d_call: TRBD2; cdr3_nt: TGTGCCAGCAGCCATCTAGCGGGGGTTCATGATACGCAGTATTTT; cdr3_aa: CASSHLAGVHDTQYF
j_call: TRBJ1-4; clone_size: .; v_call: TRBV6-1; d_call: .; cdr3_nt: TGTGCCAGCTCTATGGGGGGAAGGGAAAAACTGTTTTTT; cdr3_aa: CASSMGGREKLFF
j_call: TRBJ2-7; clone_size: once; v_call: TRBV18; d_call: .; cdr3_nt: TGTGCCAGCTCACCTCACCGGGACACCCTGCCATACTTC; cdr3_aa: CASSPHRDTLPYF
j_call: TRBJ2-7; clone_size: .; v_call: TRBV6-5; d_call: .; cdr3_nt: TGTGCCAGCAGTTACTCCCTTTTATCGAGCTCCTACGAGCAGTACTTC; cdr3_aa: CASSYSLLSSSYEQYF
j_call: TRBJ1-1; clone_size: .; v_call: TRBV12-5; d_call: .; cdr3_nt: TGTGCTAGTGCCCCGCCAGGGTGGTGGGACACTGAAGCTTTCTTT; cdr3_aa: CASAPPGWWDTEAFF
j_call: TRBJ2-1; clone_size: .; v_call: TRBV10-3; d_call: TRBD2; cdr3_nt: TGTGCCATCAGTGAGCCGAGCGGGAGGGGTTACAATGAGCAGTTCTTC; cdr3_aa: CAISEPSGRGYNEQFF
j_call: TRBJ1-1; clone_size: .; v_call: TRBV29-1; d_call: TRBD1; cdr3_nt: TGCAGCGTTGAGGGACAGGGATGGAACACTGAAGCTTTCTTT; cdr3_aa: CSVEGQGWNTEAFF
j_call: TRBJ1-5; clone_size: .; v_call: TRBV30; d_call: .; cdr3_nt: TGTGCCTGGAGTGGGGCACTTAATAGCAATCAGCCCCAGCATTTT; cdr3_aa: CAWSGALNSNQPQHF
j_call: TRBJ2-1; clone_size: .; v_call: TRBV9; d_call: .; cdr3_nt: TGTGCCAGCAGCGTAGGGCTGCTCTTGGACAATGAGCAGTTCTTC; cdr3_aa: CASSVGLLLDNEQFF
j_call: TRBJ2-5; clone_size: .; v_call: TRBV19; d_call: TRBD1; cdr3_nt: TGTGCCAGTAGAGGTCCGGACAGGGGGGAGACCCAGTACTTC; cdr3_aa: CASRGPDRGETQYF
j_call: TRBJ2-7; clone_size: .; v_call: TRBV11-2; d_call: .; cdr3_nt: TGTGCCAGCAGCCCCCAGGGTGACGAGCAGTACTTC; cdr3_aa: CASSPQGDEQYF
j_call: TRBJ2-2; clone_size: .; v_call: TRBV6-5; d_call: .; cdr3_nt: TGTGCCACCCGGATGGGGGGGCGAAGGAGCGGGGAGCTGTTTTTT; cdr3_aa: CATRMGGRRSGELFF
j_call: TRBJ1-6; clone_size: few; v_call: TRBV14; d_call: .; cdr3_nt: TGTGCCAGCAGCCAAGCAGGGAACCTTAATTCACCCCTCCACTTT; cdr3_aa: CASSQAGNLNSPLHF
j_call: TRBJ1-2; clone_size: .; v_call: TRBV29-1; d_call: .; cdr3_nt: TGCAGCGTCATCCTAACCGGCGGGGGCCCGAGATCTAACTATGGCTACACCTTC; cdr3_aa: CSVILTGGGPRSNYGYTF
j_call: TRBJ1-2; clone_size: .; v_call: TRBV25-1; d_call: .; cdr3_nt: TGTGCCAGCAGGGAAGGGGGGGGGTATGGCTACACCTTC; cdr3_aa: CASREGGGYGYTF
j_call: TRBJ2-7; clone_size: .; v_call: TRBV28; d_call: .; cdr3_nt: TGTGCCAGCAGTCCACACGTTACCTACGAGCAGTACTTC; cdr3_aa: CASSPHVTYEQYF
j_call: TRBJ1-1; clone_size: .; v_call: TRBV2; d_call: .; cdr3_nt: TGTGCCAGCAGTGAAGAGTCGGGACAACTGAACACTGAAGCTTTCTTT; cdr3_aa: CASSEESGQLNTEAFF
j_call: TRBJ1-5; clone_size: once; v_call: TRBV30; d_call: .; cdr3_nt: TGTGCCTGGAGTCCGGCAGGGAACCAGCCCCAGCATTTT; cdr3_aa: CAWSPAGNQPQHF
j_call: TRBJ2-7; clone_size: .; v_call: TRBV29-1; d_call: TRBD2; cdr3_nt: TGCAGCGTTCGAGCGGGAGGGCTTTACGAGCAGTACTTC; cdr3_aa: CSVRAGGLYEQYF
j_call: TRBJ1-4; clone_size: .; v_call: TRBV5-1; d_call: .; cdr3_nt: TGCGCCAGCAGCTTTGGACACAATGAAAAACTGTTTTTT; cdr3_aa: CASSFGHNEKLFF
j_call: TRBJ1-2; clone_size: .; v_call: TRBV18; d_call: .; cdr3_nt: TGTGCCAGCTCACCACCTGGACAAGTGACTAACTATGGCTACACCTTC; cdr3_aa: CASSPPGQVTNYGYTF
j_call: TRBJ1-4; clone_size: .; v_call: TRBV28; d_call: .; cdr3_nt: TGTGCCAGCAGTTTAACTGGGGGGAAACTGTTTTTT; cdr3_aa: CASSLTGGKLFF
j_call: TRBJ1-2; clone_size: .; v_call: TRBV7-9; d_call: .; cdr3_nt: TGTTCCAGCAGCTTTTCTCCAGGGAACTATGGCTACACCTTC; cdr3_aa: CSSSFSPGNYGYTF